This entry lists 18 T cell receptor beta chains sequenced from one sample in a study of radiation and T cells in renal cell carcinoma. TCRdb keeps only in-frame clones here, not all; method: immunoSEQ multiplex PCR. The top ten clones hold approximately 7.9% of a sample with roughly 100,000 clones, approximately 86% of them seen once. Time point denoted: baseline pretreatment blood. Documented treatment: 15 Gy SBRT to primary tumor, nephrectomy 4 weeks later. The sample in question was blood, obtained from a patient whose treatment included radiotherapy and nephrectomy. The receptors come from a man aged 50-59 years with renal cell carcinoma.

V and J are TRBV2 and TRBJ2-1; D call uncertain. This CDR3 has 13 residues. The germline CDR1 and CDR2 sequences are SNHLY and FYNNEI. With 1 base removed from V and 9 bases from J, the gap between germline ends came to 10 bases. The CDR3 region has the DNA TGTGCCAGCAGTGAAGGGGGATTTGGTGAGCAGTTCTTC. Translating it yields CASSEGGFGEQFF.

The chain is built from TRBV11-2 and TRBJ1-4, with D possibly TRBD1 on 6 matching bases. The CDR3 totals 15 residues. V lost 0 bases and J 7 bases, leaving 12 bases between the germline ends. The germline CDR1 and CDR2 sequences are SGHAT and FQNNGV. The CDR3 coding sequence is TGTGCCAGCAGCTTAGAACAGGGCGGGAGTGAAAAACTGTTTTTT. The encoded protein is CASSLEQGGSEKLFF.

This clone was seen only once. The chain is built from TRBV6-4 and TRBJ2-3; weak D call: TRBD2 (6 bases). Germline CDR1 MRHNA, CDR2 SNTAGT. Trimming removed 5 bases at V and 0 bases at J, with 21 bases between. The CDR3 totals 18 residues. CDR3 nucleotides: TGTGCCAGCAGTTCCGGTCGCACTAGCAGTGCTAGCACAGATACGCAGTATTTT. Residues: CASSSGRTSSASTDTQYF.

This clone was seen once. The chain carries TRBV7-9 and TRBJ1-1; 10 bases map to TRBD1. Germline loops: CDR1 SEHNR, CDR2 FQNEAQ (reference sequence). The CDR3 has 16 residues. V shed 5 bases and J 4 bases; nucleotides not matched to a gene: 10. This CDR3 reads CASSPRGTGDITEAFF. In DNA, the CDR3 is TGTGCCAGCAGCCCCCGAGGGACAGGGGATATCACTGAAGCTTTCTTT.

This chain joins TRBV5-5 and TRBJ1-5; possibly TRBD1 for D (5 bases). The CDR3 contains 14 residues. V was pared by 5 bases and J by 2 bases, with 11 bases between. Germline loops: CDR1 SGHKS, CDR2 YYEKEE (reference sequence). The CDR3 region has the DNA TGTGCCAGCAGTTCCCGAGGGGGCAATCAGCCCCAGCATTTT. Protein sequence: CASSSRGGNQPQHF. Together with reference TRBV5-5 and TRBJ1-5, the CDR3 gives the full variable domain: DAGVTQSPTHLIKTRGQQVTLRCSPISGHKSVSWYQQVLGQGPQFIFQYYEKEERGRGNFPDRFSARQFPNYSSELNVNALLLGDSALYLCASSSRGGNQPQHFGDGTRLSIL.

CDR3 nucleotide sequence: TGTGCCTGGAATACCGGGGGAATGGGGACGACCCAGTACTTC. Amino acids: CAWNTGGMGTTQYF. This rearrangement joins TRBV30 to TRBJ2-5; a possible D gene is TRBD2 (6 bases). CDR3 length equals 14 residues. Trimming stripped 4 bases from V and 7 bases from J, with 19 bases between. Germline V CDR1 and CDR2: GTSNPN, SVGIG (reference sequence).

The chain recombines TRBV20-1 with TRBJ2-5; D may be TRBD2 (7 bases). The CDR3 consists of 11 residues. The germline gives CDR1 DFQATT, CDR2 SNEGSKA (reference sequence). V shed 6 bases and J shed 4 bases, with 9 bases lying between them. This CDR3 reads CSARGRETQYF. Here the CDR3 DNA reads TGCAGTGCGCGGGGGCGAGAGACCCAGTACTTC.

J is TRBJ2-3 and V is TRBV5-1, with 9 bases fitting TRBD2. In germline, CDR1 is SGHRS, CDR2 YFSETQ. V trimming: 4 bases; J trimming: 5 bases; junction bases outside the gene matches: 8. The CDR3 covers 15 residues. The CDR3 is CASSQLAGVRDTQYF. The CDR3 region has the DNA TGCGCCAGCAGCCAACTAGCGGGCGTAAGAGATACGCAGTATTTT.

There are a few counts of this clone. The chain is built from TRBV5-4 and TRBJ2-7; 11 bases are a match to TRBD2. The CDR3 consists of 16 residues. Germline loops: CDR1 SGHNT, CDR2 YYREEE (reference sequence). The V gene end was trimmed by 0 bases and the J gene end by 3 bases; junction bases not matched to a gene: 5. The CDR3 loop reads CASSLGTSGYNYEQYF. DNA of the CDR3: TGTGCCAGCAGCTTGGGGACTAGCGGGTATAACTACGAGCAGTACTTC.

The rearrangement links TRBV6-6 to TRBJ2-7, with 7 bases aligning to TRBD1. The germline V gene has CDR1 MNHNY and CDR2 SVGAGI (reference sequence). The CDR3 contains 13 residues. Germline trimming cut 6 bases from V and 2 bases from J; bases unmatched to any gene: 4. The CDR3 DNA sequence: TGTGCCAGCAGCGCAGGGACAGCCTACGAGCAGTACTTC. Amino acids: CASSAGTAYEQYF.

The chain combines TRBV27 with TRBJ2-7; D might be TRBD1 or TRBD2, each matching 7 bases. This CDR3 comprises 18 residues. V lost 3 bases and J 2 bases, leaving 23 bases between the germline ends. Germline loops: CDR1 MNHEY, CDR2 SMNVEV (reference sequence). The CDR3 spells CASSFNRGGAGTAYEQYF. As DNA, the CDR3 is TGTGCCAGCAGTTTTAATCGAGGGGGGGCCGGGACAGCCTACGAGCAGTACTTC.

V usage is TRBV6-1 and J usage is TRBJ2-5; D is possibly TRBD1 or TRBD2 (5 bases each). Germline V CDR1 and CDR2: MNHNS, SASEGT. V lost 11 bases and J lost 3, with 16 bases in between. CDR3 length: 13 amino acids. The CDR3: CAVQKGTKETQYF. CDR3 in DNA: TGTGCCGTCCAGAAGGGGACCAAAGAGACCCAGTACTTC.

The gene calls are TRBV30 and TRBJ1-1; a possible D gene is TRBD1 (5 bases). Trimming removed 7 bases at V and 3 bases at J, with 18 bases between. Per germline, CDR1 GTSNPN and CDR2 SVGIG (reference sequence). This CDR3 region has 14 residues. DNA of the CDR3: TGTGCCTCCGACTCGGGGGGGATTGACACTGAAGCTTTCTTT. Encoded protein: CASDSGGIDTEAFF.

The chain employs TRBV10-3 and TRBJ1-4; D unresolved. The CDR3 is 15 residues long. From germline, CDR1 is ENHRY and CDR2 SYGVKD. V lost 3 bases, J lost 2 bases, and 10 bases lay in between. The CDR3 loop is CAISDRRGTNEKLFF. The CDR3 DNA sequence: TGTGCCATCAGTGACCGTCGAGGGACTAATGAAAAACTGTTTTTT.

The gene calls are TRBV7-2 and TRBJ2-1; D uncertain. V lost 3 bases and J 5 bases, leaving 11 bases between the germline ends. There are 14 residues in the CDR3. CDR1 and CDR2 from the germline V gene are SGHTA and FQGNSA. The CDR3 nucleotides are TGTGCCAGCAGCTTTTCTACTGGAGACAATGAGCAGTTCTTC. Residues: CASSFSTGDNEQFF. Together with reference TRBV7-2 and TRBJ2-1, the CDR3 gives the full variable domain: GAGVSQSPSNKVTEKGKDVELRCDPISGHTALYWYRQSLGQGLEFLIYFQGNSAPDKSGLPSDRFSAERTGGSVSTLTIQRTQQEDSAVYLCASSFSTGDNEQFFGPGTRLTVL.

The chain joins TRBV19 to TRBJ2-3, with a possible D match to TRBD1 (6 bases). The CDR3 covers 16 residues. Germline V CDR1 and CDR2: LNHDA, SQIVND (reference sequence). V lost 3 bases and J lost 3, with 16 bases in between. This CDR3 reads CASSIGNRVMTDTQYF. The CDR3 DNA follows: TGTGCCAGTAGTATTGGTAACAGGGTTATGACAGATACGCAGTATTTT.

The chain has TRBV30 and TRBJ1-4; TRBD1 matches 8 bases. The germline V gene encodes CDR1 GTSNPN and CDR2 SVGIG (reference sequence). V shed 1 base and J 0 bases; nucleotides not matched to a gene: 7. The CDR3 runs 17 residues. The CDR3 nucleotides read TGTGCCTGGAGTGGAGGGACAGGAGATTCAACTAATGAAAAACTGTTTTTT. Amino acid sequence: CAWSGGTGDSTNEKLFF.

V is TRBV6-4 and J is TRBJ2-1; 12 bases are a match to TRBD2. Looked up from germline, CDR1 is MRHNA and CDR2 is SNTAGT. The CDR3 consists of 15 residues. V dropped 6 bases and J dropped 4; count of bases not matched to a gene: 4. DNA of the CDR3: TGTGCCAGCAGCGCTAGCGGGGGGGGTTACAATGAGCAGTTCTTC. Protein: CASSASGGGYNEQFF.